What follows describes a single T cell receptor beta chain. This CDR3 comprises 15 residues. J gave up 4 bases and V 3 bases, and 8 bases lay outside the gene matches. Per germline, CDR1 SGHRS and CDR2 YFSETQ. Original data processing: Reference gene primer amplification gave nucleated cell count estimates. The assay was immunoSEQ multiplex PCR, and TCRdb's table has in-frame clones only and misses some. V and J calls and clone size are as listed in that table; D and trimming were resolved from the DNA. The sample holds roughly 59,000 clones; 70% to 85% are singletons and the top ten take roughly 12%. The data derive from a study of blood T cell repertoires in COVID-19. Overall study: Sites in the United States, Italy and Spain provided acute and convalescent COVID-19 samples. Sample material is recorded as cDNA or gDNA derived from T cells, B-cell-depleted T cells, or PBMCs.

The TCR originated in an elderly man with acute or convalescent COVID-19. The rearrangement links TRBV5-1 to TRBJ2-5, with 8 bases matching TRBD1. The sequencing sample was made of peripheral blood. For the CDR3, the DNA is TGCGCCAGCAGCTACACAGGGGGAGGTCGAGAGACCCAGTACTTC. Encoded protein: CASSYTGGGRETQYF. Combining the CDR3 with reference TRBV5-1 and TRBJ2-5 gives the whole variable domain KAGVTQTPRYLIKTRGQQVTLSCSPISGHRSVSWYQQTPGQGLQFLFEYFSETQRNKGNFPGRFSGRQFSNSRSEMNVSTLELGDSALYLCASSYTGGGRETQYFGPGTRLLVL.